This T cell receptor beta chain originates from a study of blood T cells in healthy people across ages (dated by TCRdb to 2014 to 2015). Turning to the overall study: In model experiments, roughly one uniquely barcoded TCR beta cDNA molecule per two T cells was captured by template switching. Using deep sequencing normalized with unique cDNA molecular identifiers, the study measured how TCR beta repertoire diversity changes with age. Donors were grouped into four age groups: young (average approximately 16 years), middle-aged (under 40), aged (approximately 67) and long-lived (around 80). Donors of different ages were randomly distributed across sequencing lanes to avoid experimental bias. Two additional independent replicas of 1 million unique cDNA reads from the same blood draw were analyzed for two donors (one aged 18 to 30 and one aged 80 or older).

Summary of the overall study and its limitations: Observed TCR beta diversity per million T cells fell roughly linearly with age, and a significant reduction was already apparent by age roughly 40. Because profiling used bulk unsorted PBMCs, naive and antigen-experienced compartments could not be compared conclusively. Because donor CMV infection status was unknown, age-related changes in expanded clonotypes were potentially confounded. Compared with the aged group, the long-lived group had more naive CD4+ T cells, fewer expanded clones and increased TCR diversity, a pattern suggesting age selection. Estimates of total diversity based on one million sequenced T cells were considered lower bounds and underestimates. Observed TCR beta diversity correlated strongly with the percentage of naive T cells measured by flow cytometry.

The CDR3 goes from the cysteine to the phenylalanine over 13 residues. Just CDR3 DNA is preserved here, 39 bases in frame from base 1. A distance of 12 bases separates the germline ends of V and J, which lose 3 bases and 6 bases respectively. Libraries were made using 5' RACE. Data came from an Illumina HiSeq 2500. The second PCR ran for roughly 7 to 11 cycles and used a J-beta primer mix along with a sample-barcoded 5' primer. Each TCR beta cDNA molecule received a unique molecular identifier from a template-switch 5' adaptor carrying 12 random nucleotides. Each sample yielded at least 3 million CDR3-containing paired-end reads. First-strand cDNA synthesis was performed from all RNA using the Mint cDNA synthesis kit, with priming by a TRBC-specific oligonucleotide. Following uracil-DNA glycosylase treatment, a first 18-cycle PCR with universal primers M1SS and BC2_uni_R was performed on all cDNA. From the authors' description of their analysis: For normalization, 1 million high-quality reads, each with a distinct molecular identifier, were randomly selected from each sample. Reads with shared molecular identifiers were discarded instead of being binned into consensus sequences. CDR3 identification, clonotype clustering and error correction used MiTCR with a Q25 quality threshold and the strictest error-elimination algorithm. A nonparametric unseen species model with Euler transformation was used to estimate a lower bound on total TCR beta diversity. Clones were called with MiXCR by TCRdb after fastp trimmed the public reads at Q25, and only in-frame beta chains were retained. One record per CDR3 amino acid sequence lists the most common genes and DNA. The V and J calls were determined by TCRdb, not by the authors. The sample yields about 1.5 million distinct CDR3 sequences; 42% were counted once. 7.9% of the sample belongs to the ten largest clones.

In regard to this clonotype: The specificity of this receptor is unknown. No quality values exist for individual bases; no much larger clone is one base distant.

Systemically healthy Caucasian individuals from Russia, 39 in total and aged about 6 to 100 years, were included as donors. Approximately 11 milliliters of peripheral blood were drawn from each donor into EDTA-treated Vacutainer tubes. Ficoll-Paque density-gradient centrifugation was used to isolate PBMCs, with at least 6 million per sample. Total RNA was extracted from PBMCs with Trizol reagent, with at least 6 micrograms obtained per sample. For every donor, an aliquot of PBMCs went through flow cytometry to measure the percentages of naive CD45RAhigh/CD27high T cells. The sequence was collected from a woman younger than 35 in good health. Recombination connected TRBV12-3 or TRBV12-4 to TRBJ2-7, with the D gene call left open. Sequencing used blood. The CDR3 amino acid sequence is: CASSFLGDGEQYF. Read as DNA, the sequence is TGTGCCAGCAGTTTCCTCGGAGATGGCGAGCAGTACTTC.